The next 11 T cell receptor beta chains were all read from a single sample in a study of molecular identifiers for immune sequencing clone quantification. TCRdb ran MiXCR on the PCR reads and lists one entry per CDR3 protein. The sample consists of approximately 100,000 distinct CDR3 sequences, 36% of them appearing once. Sequenced sample: naive CD8+ T cells from blood, with Jurkat cell RNA spiked in. Subset defined: FACS-sorted CD8+CD4-CCR7+CD45RA+ naive T cells. The receptors originated from a human donor in good health. Some libraries in this study had Jurkat cell RNA spiked in.

The chain employs TRBV2 and TRBJ2-5; 7 bases are shared with TRBD2. CDR1 SNHLY and CDR2 FYNNEI come from the germline V gene. The CDR3 is 14 residues long. J was trimmed by 2 bases and V by 6 bases; bases with no gene match: 6. The CDR3 DNA follows: TGTGCCAGCAGCGACGGGAGGCGACAAGAGACCCAGTACTTC. Its translation: CASSDGRRQETQYF.

As for this clonotype: A much larger clone is a single base away; this may be a read error. The chain uses TRBV5-1 and TRBJ2-7, with D uncertain. CDR3 size: 12 residues. Germline CDR1 and CDR2: SGHRS and YFSETQ. This CDR3 reads CASSPKADEQNF. CDR3 DNA: TGCGCCAGCAGCCCGAAGGCAGACGAGCAGAACTTC.

This clonotype was recorded a few times. This chain joins TRBV28 and TRBJ2-7; TRBD2 is a possible D gene (6 bases). Germline V gene sequence: CDR1 MDHEN, CDR2 SYDVKM. CDR3 size: 16 residues. Trimming stripped 5 bases from V and 2 bases from J, with 19 bases between. CDR3 in DNA: TGTGCCAGCAGTGGGGCGGGACTCCCTTCGCCCTACGAGCAGTACTTC. Its protein is CASSGAGLPSPYEQYF.

In regard to this clonotype: Its ends do not fully match the called genes, so a read error is possible. The CDR3, as DNA: TGCAGTGCCAAAGGACTAGCGGCAGGGAGTGTTTACGAGCGGTACTTC. It translates to CSAKGLAAGSVYERYF. The rearrangement links TRBV20-1 to TRBJ2-7, with 10 bases aligning to TRBD2. Germline assignment: CDR1 DFQATT and CDR2 SNEGSKA (reference sequence). The length of the CDR3 is 16 residues.

The chain combines TRBV6-1 with TRBJ2-7; 13 bases line up with TRBD2. V shed 0 bases, J shed 5 bases, and the junction held 1 base outside the gene matches. The germline CDR1 and CDR2 sequences are MNHNS and SASEGT. CDR3 size: 15 residues. The CDR3 sequence is CASSEAGLAGHEQYF. CDR3 in DNA: TGTGCCAGCAGTGAAGCGGGACTAGCGGGACACGAGCAGTACTTC.

The chain has TRBV27 and TRBJ2-2; D gene ambiguous. Per the germline V gene, CDR1 is MNHEY and CDR2 is SMNVEV (reference sequence). The CDR3 is 14 amino acids. Trimming took 9 bases from V and 0 from J, leaving 11 bases between them. The CDR3 bases are TGTGCCAGTTGTGAACAGACGAACACCGGGGAGCTGTTTTTT. Translated: CASCEQTNTGELFF.

Ten or more counts support this clonotype. CDR3 in amino acids: CASSQLPSYEQYF. In nucleotides, the CDR3 is TGTGCCAGCAGCCAGCTCCCCAGTTACGAGCAGTACTTC. V gene TRBV7-9 combines with J gene TRBJ2-7, with D uncertain. CDR1 is SEHNR, CDR2 FQNEAQ, per germline (reference sequence). The CDR3 consists of 13 residues. The germline V and J ends were trimmed by 5 bases and 4 bases, with 12 bases remaining between them.

About this clonotype: Being one base from a much bigger clone, this may be a read error. This rearrangement joins TRBV3-1 to TRBJ2-5; tentative D call: TRBD2 (7 bases). V lost 1 base and J 7 bases, leaving 22 bases between the germline ends. The CDR3 covers 17 residues. Per germline, CDR1 LGHDT and CDR2 YNNKEL (reference sequence). This CDR3 reads CASSQVGLTEGEGTQYF. In nucleotides, the CDR3 is TGTGCCAGCAGCCAAGTGGGACTAACCGAGGGGGAAGGGACCCAGTACTTC.

A note on this clonotype: At one of its ends the junction is not consistent with the germline gene, which may arise from a read error. J is TRBJ1-5 and V is TRBV28; no definite D call. The CDR3 is made up of 15 amino acids. Germline CDR1 is MDHEN and CDR2 is SYDVKM. CDR3 sequence: CASRLDVMGLEPQQF. The CDR3 DNA is TGTGCCAGCAGGTTGGATGTTATGGGCCTGGAGCCCCAGCAATTT.

This clonotype has only a few counts. The rearrangement uses TRBV20-1 and TRBJ2-5; 8 bases agree with TRBD2. The CDR3 runs 13 residues. Trimming took 4 bases from V and 3 from J; bases not matched to a gene: 4. Germline-derived CDR1 and CDR2 are DFQATT and SNEGSKA (reference sequence). CDR3 sequence reads: CSANFGREETQYF. CDR3 DNA: TGCAGTGCTAACTTCGGGAGGGAAGAGACCCAGTACTTC.

There are many counts of this clonotype. This rearrangement joins TRBV20-1 to TRBJ2-7; the D gene is possibly TRBD1 (5 bases). The CDR3 has 13 amino acids. The germline gives CDR1 DFQATT, CDR2 SNEGSKA (reference sequence). The V and J ends lost 0 bases and 4 bases respectively, with 10 bases between them. This chain's CDR3 is CSAREAGLYEQYF. The CDR3 nucleotides are TGCAGTGCTAGAGAGGCAGGGTTGTACGAGCAGTACTTC.